This T cell receptor beta chain was profiled in a study of metastatic and nonmetastatic thyroid tumors. Findings and limits, study-wide: The reported finding was significantly higher TCR beta diversity in malignant thyroid tumors relative to benign nodules, in blood and tumor.

No treatment of any kind had been given to any patient before thyroid surgery. This CDR3 spans 16 amino acids. Germline V gives CDR1 SGHRS, CDR2 YFSETQ. This clone turned up a few times. Its antigen is undetermined. A read error may produce the germline difference seen at one junction end. TCRdb reprocessed the PCR reads via MiXCR. The profile shows 24,000 or so clones, approximately 13% of them singletons. The sample consisted of blood. This TCR was recovered from a female donor with papillary thyroid cancer or a benign thyroid nodule (not recorded which). Some clones in this sample may be carry-over from other donors' samples. V is TRBV5-1 and J is TRBJ2-6, with a possible D match to TRBD1 (5 bases). As DNA, the CDR3 is TGCACCAGCAGCTTGGCCTCAGCGTCTGGGGCCAACGTCCTGTCTTTC. Protein sequence: CTSSLASASGANVLSF.